The text below deals with one T cell receptor beta chain. Its matching antigen is unknown. A J-beta primer mix and a sample-barcoded 5' primer were used in a second PCR of roughly 6 to 12 cycles. Every sample returned 3 million or more CDR3-containing paired-end reads. TCRdb passed the 5' RACE reads through MiXCR, listing each CDR3 protein once. The sample has fewer than 950,000 distinct CDR3 sequences, under 40% seen once. This record comes from a study of blood T cells in healthy people across ages. Findings and limits, study-wide: With naive T cell percentage, TCR beta diversity showed a strong correlation.

Germline lookup yields CDR1 LNHDA and CDR2 SQIVND (reference sequence). The CDR3 consists of 14 residues. V usage is TRBV19 and J usage is TRBJ2-1; a weak D match, TRBD2 (5 bases). TRBJ2-7 matches the DNA end more closely, so the J call is doubtful. Input material: blood. This clonotype was obtained from a man younger than 30 in good health. CDR3 coding DNA: TGTGCCAGTAGTACGGGGAGCTCCTACAATGAGCAGTACTTC. Encoded protein: CASSTGSSYNEQYF.